The rows below give T cell receptor beta chains drawn from one sample of a study of blood T cell repertoires in COVID-19. TCRdb's copy holds only in-frame clones and misses some; the assay was immunoSEQ multiplex PCR. The sample has a few hundred thousand clones, approximately 87% seen once. The source material was peripheral blood. The receptors stem from a man aged 55 to 70 who had recovered from COVID-19. Each CDR3 is given with its conserved first and last residue. The D gene is left open where the match is weak. For some rows the clone size is stated as once, few or many, or as a class when expanded; others skip it.

clone_size	d_call	v_call	j_call	cdr3_aa	cdr3_nt
once	.	TRBV11-2	TRBJ2-5	CASSATYAETQYF	TGTGCCAGCAGCGCAACATACGCAGAGACCCAGTACTTC
.	TRBD2	TRBV3-1/TRBV3-2	TRBJ2-3	CASSESGGATDTQYF	TGTGCCAGCAGCGAAAGCGGGGGGGCTACAGATACGCAGTATTTT
.	TRBD1	TRBV30	TRBJ1-4	CAWRGTGEYEKLFF	TGTGCCTGGAGGGGGACAGGGGAGTATGAAAAACTGTTTTTT
few	.	TRBV19	TRBJ2-1	CASSLRTTGNEQFF	TGTGCCAGTAGTTTAAGGACAACTGGGAATGAGCAGTTCTTC
.	.	TRBV11-1	TRBJ2-3	CASSLAGKRPYF	TGTGCCAGCAGCTTAGCGGGCAAACGGCCGTATTTT
.	.	TRBV27	TRBJ2-3	CASSPGGSSTDTQYF	TGTGCCAGCAGTCCCGGGGGATCTAGCACAGATACGCAGTATTTT
few	TRBD1	TRBV30	TRBJ1-5	CAWSAGGLSNQPQHF	TGTGCCTGGAGTGCAGGGGGATTGAGCAATCAGCCCCAGCATTTT
.	TRBD1	TRBV7-3	TRBJ2-1	CASSFRRQGANEQFF	TGTGCCAGCAGCTTCCGAAGACAGGGGGCTAATGAGCAGTTCTTC
once	.	TRBV5-1	TRBJ1-1	CASRPQAQGSNTEAFF	TGCGCCAGCAGACCCCAAGCCCAGGGGTCGAACACTGAAGCTTTCTTT
once	.	TRBV18	TRBJ1-1	CASSPQGAEAFF	TGTGCCAGCTCACCACAGGGAGCTGAAGCTTTCTTT
.	.	TRBV5-1	TRBJ2-4	CASSAGTTNIQYF	TGCGCCAGCAGCGCCGGGACAACAAACATTCAGTACTTC
.	TRBD2	TRBV5-1	TRBJ2-3	CASSYGSPAGSDTQYF	TGCGCCAGCAGCTACGGGAGCCCAGCGGGGTCAGATACGCAGTATTTT
.	TRBD2	TRBV5-5	TRBJ2-1	CASSLGLAGVNEQFF	TGTGCCAGCAGCCTGGGACTAGCGGGAGTTAATGAGCAGTTCTTC
.	TRBD1	TRBV19	TRBJ1-4	CASRTSGGPNEKLFF	TGTGCCAGTAGGACCTCAGGGGGCCCTAATGAAAAACTGTTTTTT
few	.	TRBV2	TRBJ1-5	CASREGKGPNNQPQHF	TGTGCCAGCAGGGAGGGAAAGGGGCCTAACAATCAGCCCCAGCATTTT
.	TRBD2	TRBV7-6	TRBJ2-3	CASSLVAGGLDTQYF	TGTGCCAGCAGCCTCGTAGCGGGGGGCTTAGATACGCAGTATTTT
.	TRBD1	TRBV5-1	TRBJ1-2	CASSLDRGNYGYTF	TGCGCCAGCAGCTTGGACAGGGGAAACTATGGCTACACCTTC
.	.	TRBV5-5	TRBJ1-1	CASSSQPGGSTEAFF	TGTGCCAGCAGCTCCCAACCCGGGGGAAGCACTGAAGCTTTCTTT
.	.	TRBV9	TRBJ1-3	CASSSGVVSGNTIYF	TGTGCCAGCAGCTCCGGGGTTGTCTCTGGAAACACCATATATTTT
few	TRBD2	TRBV7-2	TRBJ2-1	CASSLASGTAYNEQFF	TGTGCCAGCAGCTTAGCAAGCGGGACCGCCTACAATGAGCAGTTCTTC
.	.	TRBV3-1/TRBV3-2	TRBJ1-5	CASSQARSNQPQHF	TGTGCCAGCAGCCAAGCGCGGAGCAATCAGCCCCAGCATTTT
few	.	TRBV7-5	TRBJ2-7	CVRSLGGQGARYEQYF	TGTGTCAGAAGCTTAGGAGGACAGGGGGCAAGGTACGAGCAGTACTTC
.	TRBD2	TRBV6-5	TRBJ2-1	CASRRGGSSYNEQFF	TGTGCCAGCAGGCGCGGGGGAAGCTCCTACAATGAGCAGTTCTTC
.	TRBD1	TRBV7-6	TRBJ1-6	CASSLGSGGDRNSPLHF	TGTGCCAGCAGCTTAGGATCAGGGGGCGATAGGAATTCACCCCTCCACTTT
.	TRBD2	TRBV30	TRBJ2-1	CAWRGLAANEQFF	TGTGCCTGGAGGGGACTAGCGGCAAATGAGCAGTTCTTC
.	.	TRBV5-8	TRBJ2-2	CASSPRGGQSGELFF	TGTGCCAGCAGCCCCCGGGGAGGTCAATCCGGGGAGCTGTTTTTT
.	.	TRBV5-1	TRBJ1-4	CASSRTGREKLFF	TGCGCCAGCAGCCGTACAGGGCGTGAAAAACTGTTTTTT
.	.	TRBV25-1	TRBJ2-5	CASRYSGGETQYF	TGTGCCAGCAGATACTCGGGTGGTGAGACCCAGTACTTC
.	.	TRBV28	TRBJ2-7	CASSFQGLYEQYF	TGTGCCAGCAGTTTCCAGGGTTTATACGAGCAGTACTTC
.	.	TRBV29-1	TRBJ2-4	CSVSTGRVAKNIQYF	TGCAGCGTATCGACAGGCAGGGTAGCCAAAAACATTCAGTACTTC
.	TRBD2	TRBV28	TRBJ2-5	CASSLTSGGQETQYF	TGTGCCAGCAGTTTGACTAGCGGGGGTCAAGAGACCCAGTACTTC
.	TRBD1	TRBV10-1	TRBJ1-1	CASSPTRDRGTEAFF	TGCGCCAGCAGCCCAACTAGGGACAGGGGGACTGAAGCTTTCTTT
many	.	TRBV19	TRBJ1-4	CASAGPLNEKLFF	TGTGCCAGCGCGGGGCCTCTTAATGAAAAACTGTTTTTT
.	.	TRBV12-3/TRBV12-4	TRBJ1-5	CASSLETGQPQHF	TGTGCCAGCAGTTTAGAGACGGGTCAGCCCCAGCATTTT
.	.	TRBV3-1/TRBV3-2	TRBJ2-1	CASSQDTESSYNEQFF	TGTGCCAGCAGCCAAGATACAGAAAGCTCCTACAATGAGCAGTTCTTC
.	TRBD2	TRBV7-9	TRBJ2-7	CATSGSFDEQYF	TGTGCCACTAGCGGGAGTTTCGACGAGCAGTACTTC
.	.	TRBV27	TRBJ2-1	CASSYRPPPYNEQFF	TGTGCCAGCAGTTACAGGCCCCCCCCATACAATGAGCAGTTCTTC
.	.	TRBV28	TRBJ2-7	CASSLSGTRPYEQYF	TGTGCCAGCAGTTTATCTGGGACAAGACCCTACGAGCAGTACTTC
.	.	TRBV9	TRBJ2-2	CASSADREVGELFF	TGTGCCAGCAGCGCGGACCGGGAAGTCGGGGAGCTGTTTTTT
.	.	TRBV11-2	TRBJ2-7	CASSFGPYLEQYF	TGTGCCAGCAGCTTCGGTCCGTACCTCGAGCAGTACTTC
.	TRBD2	TRBV5-6	TRBJ2-7	CASSGDGTPTSGRVEGQYF	TGTGCCAGCAGCGGGGACGGGACACCAACTAGCGGGAGGGTAGAAGGGCAGTACTTC
few	TRBD1	TRBV6-6	TRBJ2-7	CASSYPRGTAYEQYF	TGTGCCAGCAGTTACCCACGAGGGACAGCCTACGAGCAGTACTTC
.	.	TRBV29-1	TRBJ2-7	CSAGQRSSYEQYF	TGCAGCGCCGGACAGCGCTCAAGCTACGAGCAGTACTTC